This is a list of T cell receptor beta chains from one sample in a study of precursors of human CD4 cytotoxic T cells. TCRdb re-called the reads with MiXCR, one entry per CDR3 protein. The sample includes hundreds of distinct CDR3 sequences, 17% of them seen just once. Sample: memory CD4+ T cells from blood (PBMCs). The receptors originated from a human donor in good health. CDR3s include the opening cysteine and the closing phenylalanine or tryptophan. D genes are given only for firm matches. A row's size may be missing; if present it is once, few, many or a size class.

>NA|TRBD1|TRBJ2-3|TRBV27
CASSPRDRVTHPPDTQYF
TGTGCCAGCAGTCCCCGGGACAGGGTAACCCATCCCCCAGATACGCAGTATTTT
>NA|NA|TRBJ2-2|TRBV5-1
CASSLDKYTGELFF
TGCGCCAGCAGCTTGGACAAGTACACCGGGGAGCTGTTTTTT
>NA|TRBD1|TRBJ2-2|TRBV10-3
CATSGTGNTGELFF
TGTGCCACCTCCGGGACAGGGAACACCGGGGAGCTGTTTTTT
>few|NA|TRBJ2-1|TRBV11-3
CASSLRVNEQFF
TGTGCCAGCAGCTTAAGGGTAAATGAGCAGTTCTTC
>NA|NA|TRBJ1-5|TRBV18
CASSSETVGGQPQHF
TGTGCCAGCTCATCCGAGACAGTCGGTGGGCAGCCCCAGCATTTT
>NA|TRBD1|TRBJ2-1|TRBV20-1
CSAPRDRGGYNEQFF
TGCAGTGCTCCGAGGGACAGGGGAGGCTACAATGAGCAGTTCTTC
>few|NA|TRBJ2-3|TRBV6-5
CASSSSPGRGFGTDTQYF
TGTGCCAGCAGTTCCTCCCCAGGTAGAGGGTTTGGCACAGATACGCAGTATTTT
>few|TRBD1|TRBJ1-4|TRBV18
CASSPPGRDRAWEKLFF
TGTGCCAGCTCACCACCGGGAAGGGACAGGGCTTGGGAAAAACTGTTTTTT
>few|NA|TRBJ2-2|TRBV6-5
CASRWKGDTGELFF
TGTGCCAGCAGATGGAAGGGTGACACCGGGGAGCTGTTTTTT
>few|NA|TRBJ1-2|TRBV29-1
CSDQASGVYTF
TGCAGCGATCAGGCTTCGGGCGTCTACACCTTC
>NA|TRBD2|TRBJ2-1|TRBV5-6
CASSGGLAGGYNEQFF
TGTGCCAGCAGCGGTGGACTAGCGGGAGGCTACAATGAGCAGTTCTTC
>NA|TRBD2|TRBJ2-1|TRBV4-2
CASSQDVLLAGIYNEQFF
TGTGCCAGCAGCCAAGATGTCCTTCTAGCGGGGATTTACAATGAGCAGTTCTTC
>NA|TRBD1|TRBJ1-2|TRBV20-1
CSARNRGNYGYTF
TGCAGTGCTAGAAACAGGGGTAACTATGGCTACACCTTC
>NA|NA|TRBJ1-6|TRBV7-2
CASSQRQVQNSPLHF
TGTGCCAGCAGCCAAAGACAGGTGCAGAATTCACCCCTCCACTTT
>NA|NA|TRBJ1-5|TRBV5-5
CASSLSAEANQPQHF
TGTGCCAGCAGCTTATCGGCAGAAGCAAATCAGCCCCAGCATTTT
>few|NA|TRBJ1-2|TRBV7-2
CASSLVPSPNYGYTF
TGTGCCAGCAGCTTAGTTCCCTCACCTAACTATGGCTACACCTTC
>NA|NA|TRBJ1-1|TRBV6-5
CASSSKGGSVTEAFF
TGTGCCAGCAGCTCCAAGGGGGGTTCGGTCACTGAAGCTTTCTTT
>NA|NA|TRBJ2-1|TRBV20-1
CSARDLSPLGEQFF
TGCAGTGCTAGAGACCTCTCTCCGTTGGGTGAGCAGTTCTTC
>few|TRBD2|TRBJ2-1|TRBV5-1
CASSLGAGGDEQFF
TGCGCCAGCAGCTTGGGAGCGGGAGGTGATGAGCAGTTCTTC
>large|NA|TRBJ1-4|TRBV29-1
CSVAETNEKLFF
TGCAGCGTTGCAGAGACTAATGAAAAACTGTTTTTT
>NA|NA|TRBJ1-6|TRBV20-1
CSARQDDNSPLHF
TGCAGTGCTAGACAGGATGATAATTCACCCCTCCACTTT
>NA|TRBD2|TRBJ2-1|TRBV30
CAWSTPSGRGFF
TGTGCCTGGAGTACCCCTAGCGGGAGAGGGTTCTTC
>NA|TRBD2|TRBJ2-5|TRBV6-5
CASSTGTSRETQYF
TGTGCCAGCAGTACAGGGACTAGCCGAGAGACCCAGTACTTC
>few|TRBD2|TRBJ2-1|TRBV29-1
CSVEGGGTSRREQFF
TGCAGCGTTGAAGGGGGGGGGACTAGCAGACGAGAGCAGTTCTTC
>NA|NA|TRBJ1-1|TRBV5-1
CASSSQGQPAEAFF
TGCGCCAGCAGCTCTCAGGGGCAGCCCGCTGAAGCTTTCTTT
>few|TRBD2|TRBJ2-7|TRBV5-1
CASSLNSGPLSYEQYF
TGCGCCAGCTCCCTCAATAGCGGGCCCCTCTCCTACGAGCAGTACTTC
>NA|TRBD1|TRBJ1-2|TRBV20-1
CSAGQGGRPLYGYTF
TGCAGTGCTGGTCAGGGGGGGCGTCCTCTTTATGGCTACACCTTC
>NA|NA|TRBJ2-3|TRBV19
CASSTGGTRFAGGTDTQYF
TGTGCCAGTAGTACAGGGGGGACACGCTTTGCCGGGGGCACAGATACGCAGTATTTT
>NA|NA|TRBJ2-1|TRBV18
CASSPPEGLVSSEQFF
TGTGCCAGCTCACCACCGGAGGGTTTAGTGAGTAGTGAGCAGTTCTTC
>few|TRBD1|TRBJ1-5|TRBV2
CASNVDRGGNSNQPQHF
TGTGCCAGCAACGTTGACAGGGGAGGGAATAGCAATCAGCCCCAGCATTTT
>few|TRBD2|TRBJ2-5|TRBV29-1
CSVAGFGETQYF
TGCAGCGTAGCGGGATTCGGGGAGACCCAGTACTTC
>NA|NA|TRBJ2-3|TRBV29-1
CSVGPGDTQYF
TGCAGCGTTGGACCGGGGGATACGCAGTATTTT
>NA|NA|TRBJ2-3|TRBV15
CATSIGGLTDTQYF
TGTGCCACCAGCATAGGCGGACTCACAGATACGCAGTATTTT
>few|NA|TRBJ1-2|TRBV12-3/TRBV12-4
CASSLGGQFYGYTF
TGTGCCAGCAGTTTAGGCGGGCAGTTTTATGGCTACACCTTC
>NA|NA|TRBJ1-5|TRBV20-1
CSAKSQGNQPQHF
TGCAGTGCTAAGTCCCAGGGCAATCAGCCCCAGCATTTT
>large|TRBD1|TRBJ2-1|TRBV2
CASRTPGTGDNEQFF
TGTGCCAGCAGGACCCCTGGGACAGGGGACAATGAGCAGTTCTTC
>NA|NA|TRBJ1-2|TRBV7-2
CASSLSNSAGQFVSGYTF
TGTGCCAGCAGCCTAAGCAATTCCGCGGGACAATTCGTGAGTGGCTACACCTTC
>NA|NA|TRBJ2-6|TRBV29-1
CSVAQNPNSGANVLTF
TGCAGCGTTGCCCAGAACCCAAACTCTGGGGCCAACGTCCTGACTTTC
>NA|TRBD1|TRBJ1-1|TRBV5-1
CASSMSNRGGTEAFF
TGCGCCAGCAGCATGAGTAACAGGGGAGGCACTGAAGCTTTCTTT
>NA|NA|TRBJ1-4|TRBV7-9
CASSSGTLREKLFF
TGTGCCAGCAGCTCCGGGACATTGCGGGAAAAACTGTTTTTT
>NA|TRBD2|TRBJ2-1|TRBV20-1
CSAPDPGTSGHNEQFF
TGCAGTGCCCCCGATCCCGGGACTAGCGGACACAATGAGCAGTTCTTC
>NA|TRBD2|TRBJ2-1|TRBV12-3/TRBV12-4
CASSLVSGSLGEQFF
TGTGCCAGCAGTTTGGTTAGCGGGAGTTTAGGTGAGCAGTTCTTC
>few|NA|TRBJ2-5|TRBV3-1
CASSQGVNAFETQYF
TGTGCCAGCAGCCAAGGTGTGAATGCGTTCGAGACCCAGTACTTC
>NA|NA|TRBJ2-7|TRBV20-1
CSARGPYEQYF
TGCAGTGCTAGGGGACCCTACGAGCAGTACTTC
>NA|TRBD2|TRBJ2-5|TRBV4-2
CASSQGTSGIETQYF
TGTGCCAGCAGCCAAGGGACTAGCGGGATTGAGACCCAGTACTTC
>NA|TRBD2|TRBJ2-1|TRBV5-4
CASRRASGAGAYNEQFF
TGTGCCAGCAGAAGGGCTAGCGGGGCCGGAGCATACAATGAGCAGTTCTTC